A single sample gave rise to the 16 T cell receptor beta chains below, sequenced in a study of cytomegalovirus exposure and HLA in healthy donors. Primers for the PCR totalled 60 Vbeta and 13 Jbeta. The data were produced by immunoSEQ multiplex PCR, yet TCRdb's version contains in-frame clones alone and is incomplete. The table records some 130,000 clones, about three quarters of them present only once. Sequences were obtained from PBMCs. The source of these receptors is a human donor in good health.

V gene TRBV5-4 combines with J gene TRBJ2-5, with a weak D call TRBD1 (6 bases). CDR1 SGHNT and CDR2 YYREEE come from the germline V gene (reference sequence). V lost 3 bases to trimming and J lost 6 bases, with 15 bases between them. This CDR3 region has 14 residues. CDR3 nucleotides: TGTGCCAGCAGCTATCTGGACAGTCAGCAGACCCAGTACTTC. Its translation: CASSYLDSQQTQYF.

V is TRBV5-4 and J is TRBJ2-3; 8 nucleotides align to TRBD2. The germline CDR1 and CDR2 sequences are SGHNT and YYREEE (reference sequence). The CDR3 loop spans 16 amino acids. J gave up 1 base and V 4 bases, and 8 bases lay outside the gene matches. The DNA for the CDR3 is TGTGCCAGCAGCCCCTCGGCGGGGGGTGGCACAGATACGCAGTATTTT. Translated, it gives CASSPSAGGGTDTQYF.

The chain has TRBV9 and TRBJ2-7; 9 nucleotides line up with TRBD1. CDR1 and CDR2 (germline): SGDLS, YYNGEE. The CDR3 length is 15 residues. Trimming cost V 0 bases and J 2 bases; bases outside gene matches: 3. CDR3 in amino acids: CASSVAGQGAYEQYF. The CDR3 DNA reads TGTGCCAGCAGCGTAGCGGGACAGGGCGCCTACGAGCAGTACTTC. Together with reference TRBV9 and TRBJ2-7, the CDR3 gives the full variable domain: DSGVTQTPKHLITATGQRVTLRCSPRSGDLSVYWYQQSLDQGLQFLIQYYNGEERAKGNILERFSAQQFPDLHSELNLSSLELGDSALYFCASSVAGQGAYEQYFGPGTRLTVT.

J is TRBJ2-2 and V is TRBV5-1; D may be TRBD1 (6 bases). Trimming removed 0 bases from V and 4 bases from J, with 10 bases in between. The CDR3 is made up of 15 amino acids. From germline, CDR1 is SGHRS and CDR2 YFSETQ. The CDR3 region has the DNA TGCGCCAGCAGCTTGGGACAGGCCCCCACCGGGGAGCTGTTTTTT. Protein sequence: CASSLGQAPTGELFF.

This chain connects TRBV7-9 to TRBJ1-2, with D maybe TRBD1 (6 bases). The CDR3 loop spans 17 amino acids. Germline loops: CDR1 SEHNR, CDR2 FQNEAQ (reference sequence). V lost 3 bases and J lost 3, with 20 bases in between. CDR3 amino acids: CASSLTELGAEDYGYTF. The CDR3 nucleotides are TGTGCCAGCAGCTTGACGGAATTGGGGGCGGAGGACTATGGCTACACCTTC.

The V and J genes are TRBV27 and TRBJ1-2; D gene ambiguous. Germline assignment: CDR1 MNHEY and CDR2 SMNVEV (reference sequence). The V gene lost 4 bases and the J gene lost 4 bases, with 10 bases spanning the gap. The CDR3 length is 13 residues. The CDR3 reads CASSSGPFYGYTF. The CDR3 DNA follows: TGTGCCAGCAGTTCAGGTCCGTTCTATGGCTACACCTTC.

This chain uses TRBV5-6 with TRBJ2-1, with D tentatively TRBD2 (6 bases). Germline loops: CDR1 SGHDT, CDR2 YYEEEE. V was cut by 4 bases and J by 9 bases, with 20 bases left in between. The CDR3 loop spans 15 amino acids. The CDR3 reads CASSLRGPGDAEQFF. In DNA form, the CDR3 reads TGTGCCAGCAGCCTTAGGGGACCGGGGGATGCTGAGCAGTTCTTC.

V gene TRBV7-8 combines with J gene TRBJ1-1, with D possibly matching TRBD1 (5 bases). CDR3 length: 14 amino acids. Germline V gives CDR1 SGHVS, CDR2 FQNEAQ. Trimming took off 6 bases at V and 3 bases at J, with 14 bases between the two ends. The CDR3 DNA sequence: TGTGCCAGCAGACCCGAGGTAGGGGACACTGAAGCTTTCTTT. This sequence encodes CASRPEVGDTEAFF. Using reference TRBV7-8 and TRBJ1-1 for the parts outside the CDR3, the full variable domain is GAGVSQSPRYKVAKRGQDVALRCDPISGHVSLFWYQQALGQGPEFLTYFQNEAQLDKSGLPSDRFFAERPEGSVSTLKIQRTQQEDSAVYLCASRPEVGDTEAFFGQGTRLTVV.

A few counts support this clone. The gene calls are TRBV6-6 and TRBJ1-6; 8 positions agree with TRBD1. Germline loops: CDR1 MNHNY, CDR2 SVGAGI (reference sequence). J gave up 8 bases and V 5 bases, and 5 bases lay outside the gene matches. The CDR3 is made up of 14 amino acids. DNA of the CDR3: TGTGCCAGCAGTATACAGGGGGGTTATTCACCCCTCCACTTT. This gives the protein CASSIQGGYSPLHF.

The CDR3 DNA reads as TGCGCCAGCAGCCAAGATCGGAACGGGGGGTACTACGAGCAGTACTTC. This codes for CASSQDRNGGYYEQYF. The rearrangement links TRBV4-1 to TRBJ2-7; 7 nucleotides agree with TRBD2. Germline CDR1 MGHRA, CDR2 YSYEKL. This CDR3 contains 16 residues. Trimming took 0 bases from V and 3 from J; bases not matched to a gene: 8.

This chain uses TRBV10-3 with TRBJ1-2, with 7 bases fitting TRBD1. From germline, CDR1 is ENHRY and CDR2 SYGVKD. Trimming cost V 5 bases and J 6 bases; bases outside gene matches: 9. The CDR3 loop spans 14 amino acids. CDR3 sequence reads: CAISSGGLAHGYTF. Here the CDR3 DNA reads TGTGCCATCAGTTCAGGGGGGTTAGCTCATGGCTACACCTTC.

This chain connects TRBV5-6 to TRBJ2-3, with D perhaps matching TRBD1 (5 bases). Deletions cut 0 bases from V and 1 base from J, with 6 bases between. The CDR3 contains 14 residues. Per the germline V gene, CDR1 is SGHDT and CDR2 is YYEEEE. CDR3 loop: CASSLGQRTDTQYF. CDR3 coding DNA: TGTGCCAGCAGCTTGGGACAGCGCACAGATACGCAGTATTTT. Full variable domain (rest looked up from reference TRBV5-6 and TRBJ2-3): DAGVTQSPTHLIKTRGQQVTLRCSPKSGHDTVSWYQQALGQGPQFIFQYYEEEERQRGNFPDRFSGHQFPNYSSELNVNALLLGDSALYLCASSLGQRTDTQYFGPGTRLTVL.

The rearrangement uses TRBV7-6 and TRBJ2-3, with 8 bases that match TRBD2. Germline V gene lookup returns CDR1 SGHVS and CDR2 FNYEAQ. V was clipped by 2 bases and J by 2 bases; unmatched bases: 3. The CDR3 loop spans 15 amino acids. DNA of the CDR3: TGTGCCAGCAGCTTATACGGGGGGGTCACAGATACGCAGTATTTT. This encodes CASSLYGGVTDTQYF.

J is TRBJ2-3 and V is TRBV7-9; 8 bases are shared with TRBD2. V shed 6 bases and J 4 bases; nucleotides not matched to a gene: 9. Germline CDR1 and CDR2: SEHNR and FQNEAQ (reference sequence). The CDR3 has 15 residues. CDR3 in amino acids: CASRLGLAESDTQYF. CDR3 DNA: TGTGCCAGCAGACTTGGACTAGCAGAGTCAGATACGCAGTATTTT.

The chain combines TRBV7-9 with TRBJ1-1, with D possibly TRBD1 on 5 matching bases. V lost 5 bases and J lost 5, with 12 bases in between. The length of the CDR3 is 13 residues. CDR1 and CDR2 from the germline V gene are SEHNR and FQNEAQ (reference sequence). CDR3 protein: CASSQPGGTEAFF. CDR3 nucleotide sequence: TGTGCCAGCAGCCAGCCCGGGGGGACTGAAGCTTTCTTT. Supplemented by reference TRBV7-9 and TRBJ1-1, the full variable domain reads DTGVSQNPRHKITKRGQNVTFRCDPISEHNRLYWYRQTLGQGPEFLTYFQNEAQLEKSRLLSDRFSAERPKGSFSTLEIQRTEQGDSAMYLCASSQPGGTEAFFGQGTRLTVV.

This clone turned up a few times. V gene TRBV6-5 combines with J gene TRBJ1-1, with D perhaps TRBD1 (5 bases). The V gene lost 6 bases and the J gene lost 0 bases, with 11 bases spanning the gap. CDR1 MNHEY and CDR2 SVGAGI come from the germline V gene. The CDR3 runs to 14 residues. The CDR3 DNA reads TGTGCCAGCAGACTAGGGACTTTGAACACTGAAGCTTTCTTT. It specifies CASRLGTLNTEAFF.